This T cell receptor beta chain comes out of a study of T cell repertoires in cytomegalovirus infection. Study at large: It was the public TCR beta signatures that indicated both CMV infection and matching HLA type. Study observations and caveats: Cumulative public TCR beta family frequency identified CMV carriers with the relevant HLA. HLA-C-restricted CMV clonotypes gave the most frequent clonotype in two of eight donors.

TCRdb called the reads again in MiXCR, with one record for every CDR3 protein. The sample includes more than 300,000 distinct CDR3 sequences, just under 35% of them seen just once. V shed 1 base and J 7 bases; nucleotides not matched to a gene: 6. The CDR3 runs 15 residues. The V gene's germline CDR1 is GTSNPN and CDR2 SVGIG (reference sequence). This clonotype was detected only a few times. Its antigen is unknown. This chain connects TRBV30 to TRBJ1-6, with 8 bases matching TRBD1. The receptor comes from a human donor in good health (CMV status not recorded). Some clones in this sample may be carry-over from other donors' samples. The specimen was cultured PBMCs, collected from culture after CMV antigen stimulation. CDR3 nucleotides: TGTGCCTGGAGTGCGCAGGGGGCGGAAAATTCACCCCTCCACTTT. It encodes CAWSAQGAENSPLHF.